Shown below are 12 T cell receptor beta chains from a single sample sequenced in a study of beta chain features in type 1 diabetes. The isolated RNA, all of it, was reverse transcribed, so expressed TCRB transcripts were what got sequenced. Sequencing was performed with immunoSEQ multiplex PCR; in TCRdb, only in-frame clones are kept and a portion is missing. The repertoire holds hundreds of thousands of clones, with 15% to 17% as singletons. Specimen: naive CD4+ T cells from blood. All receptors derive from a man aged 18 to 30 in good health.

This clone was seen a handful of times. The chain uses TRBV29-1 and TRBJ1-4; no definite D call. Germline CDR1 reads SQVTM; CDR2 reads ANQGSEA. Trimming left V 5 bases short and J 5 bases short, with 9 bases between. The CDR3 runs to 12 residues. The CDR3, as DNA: TGCAGCGTTAGTGACACGAATGAAAAACTGTTTTTT. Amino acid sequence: CSVSDTNEKLFF.

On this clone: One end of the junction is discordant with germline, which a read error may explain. CDR3 coding DNA: TGTGCCAGCAGCTTAGCCGGGACTGGCTCCAACGAGCAGTACTTC. Residues: CASSLAGTGSNEQYF. The V and J genes are TRBV7-9 and TRBJ2-7; a weak D match, TRBD2 (6 bases). The CDR3 loop spans 15 amino acids. CDR1 is SEHNR and CDR2 is FQNEAQ in the germline V gene (reference sequence).

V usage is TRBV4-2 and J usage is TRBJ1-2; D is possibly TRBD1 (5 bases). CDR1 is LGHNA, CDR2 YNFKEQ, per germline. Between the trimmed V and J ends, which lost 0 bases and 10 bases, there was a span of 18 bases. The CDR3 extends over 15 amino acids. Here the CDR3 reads CASSQDIAGISYYTF. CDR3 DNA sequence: TGTGCCAGCAGCCAAGATATCGCAGGGATAAGCTACTACACCTTC.

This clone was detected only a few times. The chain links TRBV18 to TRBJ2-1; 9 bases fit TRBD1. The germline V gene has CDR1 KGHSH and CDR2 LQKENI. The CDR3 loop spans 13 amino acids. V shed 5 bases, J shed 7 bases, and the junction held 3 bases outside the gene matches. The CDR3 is CASSKDRGNEQFF. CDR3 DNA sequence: TGTGCCAGCTCAAAAGACAGGGGGAATGAGCAGTTCTTC.

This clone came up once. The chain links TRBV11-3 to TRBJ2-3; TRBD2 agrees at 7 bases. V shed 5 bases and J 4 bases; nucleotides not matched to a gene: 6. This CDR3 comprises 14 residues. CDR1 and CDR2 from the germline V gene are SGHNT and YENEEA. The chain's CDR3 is CASSLRRGADTQYF. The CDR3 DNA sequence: TGTGCCAGCAGCCTACGACGGGGGGCAGATACGCAGTATTTT.

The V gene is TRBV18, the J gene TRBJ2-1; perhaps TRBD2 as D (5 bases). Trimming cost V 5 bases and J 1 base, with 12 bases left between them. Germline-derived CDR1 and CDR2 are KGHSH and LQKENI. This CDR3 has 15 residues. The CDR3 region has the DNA TGTGCCAGCTCAAAGGGTGGAGGATCCTACAATGAGCAGTTCTTC. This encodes CASSKGGGSYNEQFF.

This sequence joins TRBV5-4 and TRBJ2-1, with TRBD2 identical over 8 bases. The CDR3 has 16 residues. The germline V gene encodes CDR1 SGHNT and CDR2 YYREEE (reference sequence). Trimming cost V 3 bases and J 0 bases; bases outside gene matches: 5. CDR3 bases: TGTGCCAGCAGCTCCGGGGGGGCGAGCTCCTACAATGAGCAGTTCTTC. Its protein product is CASSSGGASSYNEQFF. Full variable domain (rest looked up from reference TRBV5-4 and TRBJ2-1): ETGVTQSPTHLIKTRGQQVTLRCSSQSGHNTVSWYQQALGQGPQFIFQYYREEENGRGNFPPRFSGLQFPNYSSELNVNALELDDSALYLCASSSGGASSYNEQFFGPGTRLTVL.

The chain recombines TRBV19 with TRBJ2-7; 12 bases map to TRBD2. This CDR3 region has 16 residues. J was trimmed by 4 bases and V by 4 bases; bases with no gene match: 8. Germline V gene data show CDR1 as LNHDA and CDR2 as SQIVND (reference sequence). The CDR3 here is CASSTRTSGVDYEQYF. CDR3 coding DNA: TGTGCCAGTAGTACCCGGACTAGCGGGGTGGATTACGAGCAGTACTTC.

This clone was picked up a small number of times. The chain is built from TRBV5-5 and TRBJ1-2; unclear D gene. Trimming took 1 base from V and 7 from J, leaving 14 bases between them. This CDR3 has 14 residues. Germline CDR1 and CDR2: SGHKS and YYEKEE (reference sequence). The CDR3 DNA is TGTGCCAGCAGCTTGAAGGGTTGGAACAGTGGCTACACCTTC. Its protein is CASSLKGWNSGYTF.

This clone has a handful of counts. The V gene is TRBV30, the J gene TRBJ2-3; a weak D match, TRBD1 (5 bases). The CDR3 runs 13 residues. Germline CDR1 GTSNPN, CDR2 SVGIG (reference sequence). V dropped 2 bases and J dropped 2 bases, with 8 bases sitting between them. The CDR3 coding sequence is TGTGCCTGGAGTAGCAGGGCCACAGATACGCAGTATTTT. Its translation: CAWSSRATDTQYF.

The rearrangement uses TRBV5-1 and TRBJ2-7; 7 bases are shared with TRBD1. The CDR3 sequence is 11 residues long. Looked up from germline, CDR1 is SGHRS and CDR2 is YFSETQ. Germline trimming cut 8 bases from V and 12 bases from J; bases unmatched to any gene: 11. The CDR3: CARKLPGQRYF. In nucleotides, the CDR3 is TGCGCCAGAAAGCTACCGGGACAGAGGTACTTC.

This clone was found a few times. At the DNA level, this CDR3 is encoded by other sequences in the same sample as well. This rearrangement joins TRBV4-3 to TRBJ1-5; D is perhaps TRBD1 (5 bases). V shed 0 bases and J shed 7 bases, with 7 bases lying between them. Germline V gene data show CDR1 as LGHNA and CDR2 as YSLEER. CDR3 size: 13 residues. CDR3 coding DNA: TGCGCCAGCAGCCAAGATCGGGACCAGCCCCAGCATTTT. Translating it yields CASSQDRDQPQHF.